The 3 T cell receptor beta chains below come from one sample, sequenced in a study of shared clonotypes between healthy human individuals. TCRdb keeps only in-frame clones here, not all; method: immunoSEQ multiplex PCR. This sample carries approximately 350,000 clones, about 74% of them seen once, and the ten largest clones take over 9%. The source material was memory CD4+ T cells sorted from blood. Sample subset: CD45RA-negative fraction. The receptors were sampled from a man younger than 45 in good health.

This rearrangement joins TRBV6-6 to TRBJ1-2; tentative D call: TRBD1 (5 bases). The CDR3 is 14 amino acids. Germline CDR1 and CDR2: MNHNY and SVGAGI (reference sequence). The V and J ends lost 2 bases and 10 bases respectively, with 17 bases between them. CDR3 in amino acids: CASSYGGSRRVYTF. For the CDR3, the DNA is TGTGCCAGCAGTTACGGGGGGTCAAGGAGGGTCTACACCTTC.

This clone was seen ten or more times. This chain connects TRBV11-2 to TRBJ1-1, with a tentative D call TRBD1 (5 bases). The CDR3 consists of 17 residues. Trimming took 2 bases from V and 3 from J, leaving 19 bases between them. The germline V gene encodes CDR1 SGHAT and CDR2 FQNNGV. The CDR3: CASSLSAGQAPYTEAFF. CDR3 DNA sequence: TGTGCCAGCAGCTTATCCGCGGGGCAGGCCCCGTACACTGAAGCTTTCTTT.

The V call is TRBV5-1, the J call TRBJ1-4; D is ambiguous. Germline CDR1 reads SGHRS; CDR2 reads YFSETQ. Deletions cut 1 base from V and 0 bases from J, with 16 bases between. The CDR3 loop spans 18 amino acids. The CDR3 is CASSLSPPDSATNEKLFF. The CDR3 coding sequence is TGCGCCAGCAGCTTGAGTCCTCCAGACTCTGCAACTAATGAAAAACTGTTTTTT.